The 6 T cell receptor beta chains presented below share a single source sample, sequenced in a study of blood T cell repertoires in COVID-19. Sequencing used immunoSEQ multiplex PCR; TCRdb keeps in-frame clones, though not all of them. The repertoire holds about 91,000 clones, with around nine tenths as singletons. The material sequenced was peripheral blood. These receptor sequences come from a woman aged 80 or older with active COVID-19.

This chain joins TRBV24-1 and TRBJ1-2; tentatively, D is TRBD1 (5 bases). This CDR3 contains 16 residues. V was trimmed by 3 bases and J by 0 bases, leaving 13 bases between them. Germline CDR1 KGHDR, CDR2 SFDVKD. CDR3 loop: CATSDGHTLANYGYTF. In nucleotides, the CDR3 is TGTGCCACCAGTGATGGACATACATTAGCTAACTATGGCTACACCTTC.

The chain couples TRBV13 to TRBJ1-2, with D perhaps matching TRBD1 (6 bases). Germline values: CDR1 PRHDT, CDR2 FYEKMQ (reference sequence). This CDR3 has 14 residues. Trimming left V 4 bases short and J 2 bases short, with 11 bases between. Here the CDR3 reads CASSSSGANYGYTF. CDR3 DNA sequence: TGTGCCAGCAGCTCCTCAGGGGCGAACTATGGCTACACCTTC.

This chain connects TRBV2 to TRBJ2-3, with 7 bases fitting TRBD2. V shed 6 bases and J 1 base; nucleotides not matched to a gene: 4. The CDR3 totals 14 residues. Germline V gene data show CDR1 as SNHLY and CDR2 as FYNNEI. The chain's CDR3 is CASRRELGTDTQYF. Written as DNA, the CDR3 is TGTGCCAGCAGGCGGGAGTTGGGCACAGATACGCAGTATTTT.

Details on this clone: Within the sample, other DNA sequences also encode this same CDR3. This chain joins TRBV6-5 and TRBJ2-7, with 8 bases aligning to TRBD2. The CDR3 consists of 12 residues. The V and J ends lost 8 bases and 3 bases, in that order; junction bases with no gene match: 3. Germline V lookup: CDR1 MNHEY, CDR2 SVGAGI. DNA of the CDR3: TGTGCCAGCCGGGGGGGAAGCTACGAGCAGTACTTC. The encoded protein is CASRGGSYEQYF.

This chain uses TRBV7-9 with TRBJ1-4; 11 bases are shared with TRBD1. The CDR3 has 14 amino acids. Trimming at V came to 3 bases and at J to 7 bases, leaving 1 base not matched to a gene. The germline gives CDR1 SEHNR, CDR2 FQNEAQ (reference sequence). CDR3 sequence reads: CASSFGTGGEKLFF. The DNA of the CDR3 is TGTGCCAGCAGCTTCGGGACAGGGGGTGAAAAACTGTTTTTT.

The chain recombines TRBV6-2 or TRBV6-3 with TRBJ1-2, with 8 nucleotides matching TRBD1. The V and J ends lost 2 bases and 4 bases, in that order; junction bases with no gene match: 3. Germline CDR1 and CDR2: MNHEY and SVGEGT. The CDR3 length is 14 residues. CDR3 sequence: CASSYQGAVYGYTF. CDR3 sequence (DNA): TGTGCCAGCAGTTACCAGGGGGCGGTCTATGGCTACACCTTC.